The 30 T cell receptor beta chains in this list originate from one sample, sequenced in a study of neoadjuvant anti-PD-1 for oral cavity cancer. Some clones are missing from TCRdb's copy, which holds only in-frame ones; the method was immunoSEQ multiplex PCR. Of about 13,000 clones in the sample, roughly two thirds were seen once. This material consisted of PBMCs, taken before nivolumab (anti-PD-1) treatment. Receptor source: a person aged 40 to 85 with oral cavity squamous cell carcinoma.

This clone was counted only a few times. Here the CDR3 DNA reads TGTGCCAGCAGCTCATCCGGACAGTGGGATTATAATTCACCCCTCCACTTT. Protein product: CASSSSGQWDYNSPLHF. The rearrangement links TRBV7-9 to TRBJ1-6; perhaps TRBD1 as D (6 bases). From germline, CDR1 is SEHNR and CDR2 FQNEAQ (reference sequence). The CDR3 extends over 17 amino acids. V was shortened by 4 bases and J by 4 bases, with 17 bases between the two germline ends.

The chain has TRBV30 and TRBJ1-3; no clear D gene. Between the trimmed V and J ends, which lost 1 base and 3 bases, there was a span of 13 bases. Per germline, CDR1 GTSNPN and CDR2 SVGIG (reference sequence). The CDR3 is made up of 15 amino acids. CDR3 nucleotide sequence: TGTGCCTGGAGTGGTTTGGGGATCGGTGGAAACACCATATATTTT. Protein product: CAWSGLGIGGNTIYF. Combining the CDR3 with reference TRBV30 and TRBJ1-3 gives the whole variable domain SQTIHQWPATLVQPVGSPLSLECTVEGTSNPNLYWYRQAAGRGLQLLFYSVGIGQISSEVPQNLSASRPQDRQFILSSKKLLLSDSGFYLCAWSGLGIGGNTIYFGEGSWLTVV.

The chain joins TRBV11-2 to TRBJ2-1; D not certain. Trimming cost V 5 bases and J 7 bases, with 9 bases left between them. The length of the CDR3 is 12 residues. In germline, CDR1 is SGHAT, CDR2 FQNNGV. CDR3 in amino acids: CASSQTGNEQFF. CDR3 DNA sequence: TGTGCCAGCAGCCAAACCGGGAATGAGCAGTTCTTC.

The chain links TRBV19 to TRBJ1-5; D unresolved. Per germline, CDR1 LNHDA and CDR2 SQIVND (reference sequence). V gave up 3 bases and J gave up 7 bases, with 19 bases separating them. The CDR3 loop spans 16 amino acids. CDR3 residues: CASSILGSLPAQPQHF. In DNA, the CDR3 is TGTGCCAGTAGTATTCTAGGAAGTCTCCCTGCGCAGCCCCAGCATTTT.

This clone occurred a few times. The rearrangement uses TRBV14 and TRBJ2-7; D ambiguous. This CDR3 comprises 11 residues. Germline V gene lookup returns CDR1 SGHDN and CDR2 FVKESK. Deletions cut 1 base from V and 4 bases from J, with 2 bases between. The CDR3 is CASSQGYEQYF. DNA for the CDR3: TGTGCCAGCAGCCAAGGGTACGAGCAGTACTTC.

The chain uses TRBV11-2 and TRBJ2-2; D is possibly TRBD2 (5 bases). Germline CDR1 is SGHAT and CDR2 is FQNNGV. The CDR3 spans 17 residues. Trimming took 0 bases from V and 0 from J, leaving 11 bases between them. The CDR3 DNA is TGTGCCAGCAGCTTAGACGGAGGAGCGGCGAACACCGGGGAGCTGTTTTTT. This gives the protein CASSLDGGAANTGELFF.

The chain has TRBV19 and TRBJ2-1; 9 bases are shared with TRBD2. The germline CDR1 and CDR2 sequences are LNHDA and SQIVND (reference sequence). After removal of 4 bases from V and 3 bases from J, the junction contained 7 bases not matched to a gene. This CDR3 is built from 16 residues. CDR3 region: CASSSQRGAFYNEQFF. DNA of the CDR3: TGTGCCAGTAGTAGCCAGCGGGGGGCCTTCTACAATGAGCAGTTCTTC.

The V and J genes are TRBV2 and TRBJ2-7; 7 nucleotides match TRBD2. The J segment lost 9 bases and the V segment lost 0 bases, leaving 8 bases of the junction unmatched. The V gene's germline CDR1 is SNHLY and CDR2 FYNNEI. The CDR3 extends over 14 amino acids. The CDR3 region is CASSEAGGFEAQYF. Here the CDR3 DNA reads TGTGCCAGCAGTGAAGCCGGGGGGTTTGAAGCGCAGTACTTC.

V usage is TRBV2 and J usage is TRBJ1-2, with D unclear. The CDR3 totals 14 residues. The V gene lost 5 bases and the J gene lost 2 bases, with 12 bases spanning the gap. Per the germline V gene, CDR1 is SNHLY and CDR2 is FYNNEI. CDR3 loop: CASSQETLNYGYTF. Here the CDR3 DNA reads TGTGCCAGCAGTCAGGAGACACTCAACTATGGCTACACCTTC.

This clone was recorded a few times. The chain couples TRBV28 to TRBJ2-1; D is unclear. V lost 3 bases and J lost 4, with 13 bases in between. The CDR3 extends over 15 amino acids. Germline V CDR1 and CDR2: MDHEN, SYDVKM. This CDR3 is CASSFTGFGYNEQFF. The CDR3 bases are TGTGCCAGCAGTTTTACGGGTTTTGGTTACAATGAGCAGTTCTTC.

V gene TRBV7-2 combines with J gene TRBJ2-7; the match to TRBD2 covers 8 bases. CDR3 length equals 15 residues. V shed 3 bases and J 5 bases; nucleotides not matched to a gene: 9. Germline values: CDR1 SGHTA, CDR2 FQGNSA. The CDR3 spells CASSLGGLEVDEQYF. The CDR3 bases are TGTGCCAGCAGCTTGGGGGGACTAGAGGTCGACGAGCAGTACTTC.

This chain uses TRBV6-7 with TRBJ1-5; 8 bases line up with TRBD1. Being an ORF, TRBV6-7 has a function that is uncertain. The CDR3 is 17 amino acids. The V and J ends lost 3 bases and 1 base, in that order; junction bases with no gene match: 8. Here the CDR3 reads CASSYVTGGASNQPQHF. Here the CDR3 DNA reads TGTGCCAGCAGTTATGTTACAGGGGGAGCGAGCAATCAGCCCCAGCATTTT.

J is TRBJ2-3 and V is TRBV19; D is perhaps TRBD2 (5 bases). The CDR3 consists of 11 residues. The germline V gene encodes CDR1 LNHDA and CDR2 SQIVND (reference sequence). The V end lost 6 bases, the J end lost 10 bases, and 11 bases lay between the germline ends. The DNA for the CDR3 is TGTGCCAGTAGGCGGGCCCGGCCGCAGTATTTT. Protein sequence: CASRRARPQYF.

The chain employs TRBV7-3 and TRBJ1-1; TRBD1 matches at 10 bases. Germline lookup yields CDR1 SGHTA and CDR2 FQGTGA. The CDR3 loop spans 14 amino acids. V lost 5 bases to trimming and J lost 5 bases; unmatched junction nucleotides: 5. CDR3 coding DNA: TGTGCCAGCAGCCGGGGACAGGGGAGGACTGAAGCTTTCTTT. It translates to CASSRGQGRTEAFF. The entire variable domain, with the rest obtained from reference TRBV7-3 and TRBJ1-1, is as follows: GAGVSQTPSNKVTEKGKYVELRCDPISGHTALYWYRQSLGQGPEFLIYFQGTGAADDSGLPNDRFFAVRPEGSVSTLKIQRTERGDSAVYLCASSRGQGRTEAFFGQGTRLTVV.

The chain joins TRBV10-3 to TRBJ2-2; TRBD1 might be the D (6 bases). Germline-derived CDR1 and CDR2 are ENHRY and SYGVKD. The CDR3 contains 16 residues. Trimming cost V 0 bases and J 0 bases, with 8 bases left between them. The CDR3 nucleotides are TGTGCCATCAGTGAGTCAGGGGGATCGAACACCGGGGAGCTGTTTTTT. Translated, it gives CAISESGGSNTGELFF.

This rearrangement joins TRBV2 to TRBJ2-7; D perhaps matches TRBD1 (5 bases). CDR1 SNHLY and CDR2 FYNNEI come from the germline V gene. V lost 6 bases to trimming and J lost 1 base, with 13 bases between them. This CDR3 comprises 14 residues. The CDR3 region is CASSVGRESYEQYF. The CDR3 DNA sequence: TGTGCCAGCAGCGTGGGCAGGGAATCCTACGAGCAGTACTTC.

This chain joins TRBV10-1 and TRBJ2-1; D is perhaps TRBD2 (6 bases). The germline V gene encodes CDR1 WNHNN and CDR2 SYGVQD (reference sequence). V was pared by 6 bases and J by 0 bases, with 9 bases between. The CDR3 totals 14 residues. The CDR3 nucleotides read TGCGCCAGCAGGGGGACTTTCTCCTACAATGAGCAGTTCTTC. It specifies CASRGTFSYNEQFF.

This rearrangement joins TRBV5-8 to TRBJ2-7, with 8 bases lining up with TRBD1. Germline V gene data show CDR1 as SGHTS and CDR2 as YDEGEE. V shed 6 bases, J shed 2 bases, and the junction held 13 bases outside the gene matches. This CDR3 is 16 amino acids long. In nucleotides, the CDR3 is TGTGCCAGCATCCTCCTCGGGACAGGCCACCCCTACGAGCAGTACTTC. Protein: CASILLGTGHPYEQYF.

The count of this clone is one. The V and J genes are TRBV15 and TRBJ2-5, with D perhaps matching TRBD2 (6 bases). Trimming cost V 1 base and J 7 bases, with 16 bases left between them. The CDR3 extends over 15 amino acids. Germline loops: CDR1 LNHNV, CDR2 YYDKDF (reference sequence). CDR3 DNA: TGTGCCACCAGCAGAGTCGCGGGGCGCTCGGGGACCCAGTACTTC. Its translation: CATSRVAGRSGTQYF.

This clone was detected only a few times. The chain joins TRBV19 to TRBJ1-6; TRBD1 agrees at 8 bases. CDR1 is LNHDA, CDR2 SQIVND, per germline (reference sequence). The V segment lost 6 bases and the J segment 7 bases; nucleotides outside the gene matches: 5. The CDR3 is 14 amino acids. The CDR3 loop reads CASRQTGANSPLHF. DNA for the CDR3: TGTGCCAGTAGGCAGACAGGGGCAAATTCACCCCTCCACTTT.

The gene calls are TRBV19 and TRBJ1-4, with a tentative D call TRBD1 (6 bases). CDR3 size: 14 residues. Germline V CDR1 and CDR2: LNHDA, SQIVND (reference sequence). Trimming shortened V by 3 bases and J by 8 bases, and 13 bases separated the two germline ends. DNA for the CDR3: TGTGCCAGTAGTATGTTTACAGGGACCGAAAAACTGTTTTTT. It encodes CASSMFTGTEKLFF.

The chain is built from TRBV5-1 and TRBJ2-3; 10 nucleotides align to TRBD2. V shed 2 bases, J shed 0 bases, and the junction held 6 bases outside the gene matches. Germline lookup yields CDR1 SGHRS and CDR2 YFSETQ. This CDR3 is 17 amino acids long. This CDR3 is CASSFRSGLASTDTQYF. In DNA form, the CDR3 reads TGCGCCAGCAGCTTTCGATCGGGACTAGCGAGCACAGATACGCAGTATTTT.

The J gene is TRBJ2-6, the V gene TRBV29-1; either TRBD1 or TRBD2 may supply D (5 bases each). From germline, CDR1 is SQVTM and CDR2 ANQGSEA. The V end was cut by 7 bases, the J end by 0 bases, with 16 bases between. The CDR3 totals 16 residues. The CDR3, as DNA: TGCAGCGCGCTCCGGGACGTTAACTCTGGGGCCAACGTCCTGACTTTC. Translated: CSALRDVNSGANVLTF.

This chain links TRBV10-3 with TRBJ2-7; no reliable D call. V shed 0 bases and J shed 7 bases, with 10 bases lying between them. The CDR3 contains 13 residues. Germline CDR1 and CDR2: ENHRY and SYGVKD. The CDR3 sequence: CAISESMSGEQYF. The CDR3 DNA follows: TGTGCCATCAGTGAGTCGATGTCTGGGGAGCAGTACTTC.

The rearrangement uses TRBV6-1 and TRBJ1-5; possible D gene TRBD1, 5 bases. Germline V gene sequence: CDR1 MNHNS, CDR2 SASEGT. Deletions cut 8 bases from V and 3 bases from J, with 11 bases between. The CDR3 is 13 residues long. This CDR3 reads CASLGLNNQPQHF. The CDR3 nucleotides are TGTGCCAGCCTGGGACTTAACAATCAGCCCCAGCATTTT.

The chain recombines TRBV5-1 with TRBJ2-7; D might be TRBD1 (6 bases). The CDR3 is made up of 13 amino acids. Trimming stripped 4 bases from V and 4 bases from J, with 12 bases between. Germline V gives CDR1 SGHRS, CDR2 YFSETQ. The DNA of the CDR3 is TGCGCCAGCAGCCGGGTGGGACAATACGAGCAGTACTTC. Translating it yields CASSRVGQYEQYF.

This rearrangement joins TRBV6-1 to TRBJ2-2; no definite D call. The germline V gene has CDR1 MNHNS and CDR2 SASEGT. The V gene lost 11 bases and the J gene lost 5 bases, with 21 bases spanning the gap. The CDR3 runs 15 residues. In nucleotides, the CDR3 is TGTGCCTGCGAGCAGTGGCAGGCTGAAACCGGGGAGCTGTTTTTT. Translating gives CACEQWQAETGELFF.

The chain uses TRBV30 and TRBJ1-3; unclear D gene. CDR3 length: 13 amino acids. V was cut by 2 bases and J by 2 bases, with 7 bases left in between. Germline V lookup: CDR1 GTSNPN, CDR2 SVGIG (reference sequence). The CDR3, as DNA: TGTGCCTGGAGTACAGCGGCTGGAAACACCATATATTTT. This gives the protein CAWSTAAGNTIYF.

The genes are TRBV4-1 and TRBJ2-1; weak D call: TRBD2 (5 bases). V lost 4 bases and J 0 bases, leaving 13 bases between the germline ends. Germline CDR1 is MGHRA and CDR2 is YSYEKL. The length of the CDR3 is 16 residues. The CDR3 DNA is TGCGCCAGCAGCCTACTGGGTAGCGTCTCCTACAATGAGCAGTTCTTC. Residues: CASSLLGSVSYNEQFF.

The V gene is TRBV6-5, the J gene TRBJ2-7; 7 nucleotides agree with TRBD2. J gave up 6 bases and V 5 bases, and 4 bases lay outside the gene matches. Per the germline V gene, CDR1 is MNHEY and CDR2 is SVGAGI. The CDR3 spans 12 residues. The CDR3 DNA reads TGTGCCAGCAGTCCCGGCGGGGGCGAGCAGTACTTC. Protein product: CASSPGGGEQYF.